The present T cell receptor beta chain was sequenced within a study of T-cell reconstitution after alpha-beta-depleted transplantation in children. V shed 3 bases and J 4 bases; nucleotides not matched to a gene: 3. The CDR3 consists of 14 residues. The germline CDR1 and CDR2 sequences are SGHDT and YYEEEE. The TCRbeta library incorporated unique molecular identifiers. Each CDR3 protein gets one entry after TCRdb re-called the PCR reads with MiXCR. The data hold 500,000 to 600,000 distinct CDR3 sequences, with over 25% observed a single time. The gene calls are TRBV5-6 and TRBJ2-7; TRBD2 aligns across 11 bases. The source was PBMCs from the stem cell graft donor, collected from the stem cell graft. The sequence derives from a human donor who donated a stem cell graft to a child with aplastic anemia. CDR3 sequence (DNA): TGTGCCAGCAGCTCGACTAGCGGGATTTACGAGCAGTACGTC. It is translated as CASSSTSGIYEQYV.